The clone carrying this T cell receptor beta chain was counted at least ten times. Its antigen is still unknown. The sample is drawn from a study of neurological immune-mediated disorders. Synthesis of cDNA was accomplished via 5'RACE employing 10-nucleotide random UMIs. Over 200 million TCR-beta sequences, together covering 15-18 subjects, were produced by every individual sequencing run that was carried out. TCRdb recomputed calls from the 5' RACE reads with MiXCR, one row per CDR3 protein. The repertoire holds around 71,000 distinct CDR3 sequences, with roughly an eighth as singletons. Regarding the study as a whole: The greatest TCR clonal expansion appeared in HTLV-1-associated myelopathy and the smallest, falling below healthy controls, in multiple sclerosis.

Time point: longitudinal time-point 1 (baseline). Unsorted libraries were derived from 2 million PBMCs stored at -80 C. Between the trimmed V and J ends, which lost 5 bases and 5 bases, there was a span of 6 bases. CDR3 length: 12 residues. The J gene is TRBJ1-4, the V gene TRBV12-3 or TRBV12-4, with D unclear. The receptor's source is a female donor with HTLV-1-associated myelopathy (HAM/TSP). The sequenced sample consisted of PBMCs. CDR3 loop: CASSPLNEKLFF. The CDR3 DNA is TGTGCCAGCAGTCCCCTCAATGAAAAACTGTTTTTT.